This T cell receptor (beta chain) was recovered during a study of blood T cell repertoires in COVID-19. Study at large: There were acute and convalescent COVID-19 samples, and they came from the United States, Italy and Spain.

Germline V gene sequence: CDR1 MNHNS, CDR2 SASEGT. This CDR3 spans 16 amino acids. V was pared by 1 base and J by 7 bases, with 17 bases between. The protocol was immunoSEQ multiplex PCR, while the TCRdb copy is restricted to in-frame clones and leaves out a portion. Counted here are about 440,000 clones, less than 95% occurring once; the ten biggest clones make up about 0.6%. This TCR derives from a man in his late teens or twenties who had recovered from COVID-19. Material: PBMCs or T cells enriched from blood (not recorded which). The chain is built from TRBV6-1 and TRBJ1-5; weak D call: TRBD1 (6 bases). Here the CDR3 DNA reads TGTGCCAGCAGTGAAGGTTCCATCAGGGGCGGACAGCCCCAGCATTTT. Amino acid sequence: CASSEGSIRGGQPQHF.